This T cell receptor beta chain was sequenced for a study of T cell repertoires in cytomegalovirus infection. About the study: Well-studied HLA-B-restricted epitopes and recently identified HLA-C-restricted epitopes of CMV were both used in the study. From public TCR beta signatures came an indication of both CMV infection and matching HLA type. Whole-study results and caveats: Dominating the ex vivo response were HLA-C-restricted CMV-specific TCR beta clonotypes. Pooled public TCR beta family frequency picked out CMV carriers with the relevant HLA.

The sample holds a few counts of this clonotype. Its specificity is unknown. TCRdb reanalysed the reads using MiXCR and keeps one entry per CDR3 protein. Here the sample spans approximately 590,000 distinct CDR3 sequences, around 40% being singletons. The CDR3 sequence is 16 residues long. Germline lookup yields CDR1 SGHTA and CDR2 FQGNSA. Trimming took 0 bases from V and 2 from J, leaving 8 bases between them. This TCR was sampled from a human donor in good health (CMV status not recorded). Some clones in this sample may be carry-over from other donors' samples. This specimen consisted of cultured PBMCs, obtained from culture after CMV antigen stimulation. The chain is built from TRBV7-2 and TRBJ2-6; D ambiguous. The CDR3 nucleotides are TGTGCCAGCAGCTTAGCGCGCACACCTGGGGCCAACGTCCTGACTTTC. It specifies CASSLARTPGANVLTF. The full variable domain, rest sourced from reference TRBV7-2 and TRBJ2-6, is GAGVSQSPSNKVTEKGKDVELRCDPISGHTALYWYRQSLGQGLEFLIYFQGNSAPDKSGLPSDRFSAERTGGSVSTLTIQRTQQEDSAVYLCASSLARTPGANVLTFGAGSRLTVL.